This T cell receptor (beta chain) derives from a study of T cell responses to AZD1222 COVID-19 vaccine. Findings and limits, study-wide: Clonal diversity was possibly underestimated, and the donors were mostly white British, with more females.

The data were produced by immunoSEQ multiplex PCR, yet TCRdb's version contains in-frame clones alone and is incomplete. The sample has some 150,000 clones, around 93% seen once. Concerning this clone itself: Its antigen is not known.

Sequenced material: peripheral blood, taken 28 days after the second AZD1222 dose. The clonotype was recovered from an adult who received the AZD1222 COVID-19 vaccine.

CDR3 nucleotides: TGCAGCGTTCTGACAACGAGCTCTGGAAACACCATATATTTT. Translation: CSVLTTSSGNTIYF. The chain recombines TRBV29-1 with TRBJ1-3; D remains ambiguous. Trimming pared 5 bases from V and 0 bases from J, leaving 11 bases between. CDR1 is SQVTM and CDR2 is ANQGSEA in the germline V gene. The CDR3 totals 14 residues.